The T cell receptor (beta chain) described here comes from a study of T cells after yellow fever vaccination. TCRdb independently ran MiXCR on the 5' RACE reads; one entry per CDR3 protein. This sample carries 300,000 to 400,000 distinct CDR3 sequences, around a tenth of them seen once, and the ten largest clones take roughly 3%. Germline assignment: CDR1 SQVTM and CDR2 ANQGSEA. V dropped 0 bases and J dropped 1 base, with 7 bases sitting between them. CDR3 size: 14 residues. This clonotype was observed many times. The sequencing here drew on CD4+ T cells sorted from PBMCs, taken 45 days after the yellow fever booster vaccination. The chain carries TRBV29-1 and TRBJ1-3; D is unresolved. This TCR was sampled from a man aged 18 to 29 who received the YFV17D yellow fever vaccine. CDR3 region: CSVEESGSGNTIYF. The CDR3 nucleotides read TGCAGCGTTGAAGAGTCGGGTTCTGGAAACACCATATATTTT.